The next 29 T cell receptor beta chains were all read from a single sample in a study of blood T cell repertoires in COVID-19. Profiled with immunoSEQ multiplex PCR; TCRdb holds only in-frame clones, not every one. The table includes some 86,000 clones, 75% to 90% detected once. Sequenced material: peripheral blood. The receptors originated from an elderly woman with active or convalescent COVID-19.

This clone was observed a single time. This chain joins TRBV27 and TRBJ2-7, with 8 bases lining up with TRBD2. This CDR3 is 13 amino acids long. Germline CDR1 reads MNHEY; CDR2 reads SMNVEV (reference sequence). The ends lost 6 bases at V and 3 bases at J; junction bases unmatched: 4. In nucleotides, the CDR3 is TGTGCCAGCAGCCAAAGCGGGAGCTACGAGCAGTACTTC. It specifies CASSQSGSYEQYF.

This rearrangement joins TRBV19 to TRBJ1-3; D might be TRBD1 (5 bases). The V gene lost 5 bases and the J gene lost 0 bases, with 14 bases spanning the gap. Germline V lookup: CDR1 LNHDA, CDR2 SQIVND (reference sequence). The CDR3 has 16 residues. The CDR3 DNA reads as TGTGCCAGTAGTCCGCTGACAGCCTCCTCTGGAAACACCATATATTTT. This codes for CASSPLTASSGNTIYF.

The sample holds a few counts of this clone. This chain links TRBV3-1 (or the pseudogene TRBV3-2) with TRBJ1-1; 8 positions agree with TRBD1. From germline, CDR1 is LGHDT and CDR2 YNNKEL (reference sequence). With V trimmed by 2 bases and J by 0 bases, 5 bases remained unmatched. The CDR3 is 16 amino acids. The CDR3 is CASSQWRDRLNTEAFF. The CDR3 region has the DNA TGTGCCAGCAGCCAATGGAGGGACAGGCTGAACACTGAAGCTTTCTTT.

The chain couples TRBV3-1 (or the pseudogene TRBV3-2) to TRBJ2-5, with TRBD2 matching 11 bases. V shed 3 bases, J shed 4 bases, and the junction held 7 bases outside the gene matches. Germline CDR1 and CDR2: LGHDT and YNNKEL (reference sequence). The CDR3 length is 16 residues. The CDR3 DNA sequence: TGTGCCAGCAGCCAGATAGCGGGGGGGCCGCGAGAGACCCAGTACTTC. Protein sequence: CASSQIAGGPRETQYF.

The chain recombines TRBV28 with TRBJ1-2; D gene unclear. CDR1 and CDR2 from the germline V gene are MDHEN and SYDVKM. The CDR3 consists of 14 residues. With 7 bases removed from V and 1 base from J, the gap between germline ends came to 13 bases. In nucleotides, the CDR3 is TGTGCCAGCACCCCCTCGTGGAGTAACTATGGCTACACCTTC. Translating gives CASTPSWSNYGYTF.

This sequence joins TRBV3-1 (or the pseudogene TRBV3-2) and TRBJ1-1, with TRBD1 identical over 9 bases. Germline V gene lookup returns CDR1 LGHDT and CDR2 YNNKEL (reference sequence). Trimming took 5 bases from V and 5 from J; bases not matched to a gene: 6. The length of the CDR3 is 14 residues. The CDR3 reads CASSSRDRATEAFF. CDR3 DNA: TGTGCCAGCAGCAGCCGGGACAGGGCGACTGAAGCTTTCTTT.

The chain carries TRBV13 and TRBJ2-7; D is undetermined. The V gene's germline CDR1 is PRHDT and CDR2 FYEKMQ (reference sequence). The length of the CDR3 is 13 residues. V was shortened by 1 base and J by 2 bases, with 6 bases between the two germline ends. This chain's CDR3 is CASSLDRAYEQYF. As DNA, the CDR3 is TGTGCCAGCAGCTTAGACAGAGCCTACGAGCAGTACTTC.

The chain combines TRBV27 with TRBJ2-7; a weak D match, TRBD2 (6 bases). With 4 bases removed from V and 6 bases from J, the gap between germline ends came to 16 bases. This CDR3 region has 14 residues. Germline assignment: CDR1 MNHEY and CDR2 SMNVEV (reference sequence). The CDR3 DNA reads TGTGCCAGCAGTTCCTCTGGACTATCAGTCGAGCAGTACTTC. This translates into CASSSSGLSVEQYF.

The gene calls are TRBV6-5 and TRBJ1-2; D not resolved. This CDR3 is 14 amino acids long. Germline loops: CDR1 MNHEY, CDR2 SVGAGI. The V end was cut by 6 bases, the J end by 3 bases, with 14 bases between. CDR3 DNA: TGTGCCAGCAGCTACCTTCAGTGGCACTATGGCTACACCTTC. Its protein is CASSYLQWHYGYTF.

The rearrangement joins TRBV30 to TRBJ2-1, with D possibly matching TRBD1 (6 bases). This CDR3 comprises 15 residues. V was clipped by 1 base and J by 0 bases, with 10 bases between them. From germline, CDR1 is GTSNPN and CDR2 SVGIG (reference sequence). The CDR3 sequence: CAWSGYRDSYNEQFF. The CDR3 coding sequence is TGTGCCTGGAGTGGTTACAGGGACTCCTACAATGAGCAGTTCTTC.

This chain connects TRBV6-6 to TRBJ1-5, with a weak D call TRBD1 (6 bases). This CDR3 spans 14 amino acids. Trimming removed 4 bases from V and 5 bases from J, with 12 bases in between. The germline V gene encodes CDR1 MNHNY and CDR2 SVGAGI (reference sequence). The CDR3, as DNA: TGTGCCAGCAGTTCATCAGGGGTTGATCAGCCCCAGCATTTT. Translated: CASSSSGVDQPQHF.

Written as DNA, the CDR3 is TGTGCCAGCAGCTCTGACTTCGGCGGGGTGGATGAGCAGTTCTTC. Its translation is CASSSDFGGVDEQFF. The chain combines TRBV5-8 with TRBJ2-1; maybe TRBD2 (6 bases). The CDR3 has 15 amino acids. The ends were cut back, 3 bases at V and 8 bases at J, with 18 bases in the middle. The germline V gene has CDR1 SGHTS and CDR2 YDEGEE.

This clone was counted only a few times. This chain connects TRBV7-2 to TRBJ2-7, with 8 bases aligning to TRBD2. Trimming at V came to 5 bases and at J to 6 bases, leaving 12 bases not matched to a gene. The V gene's germline CDR1 is SGHTA and CDR2 FQGNSA. This CDR3 is built from 15 residues. In DNA form, the CDR3 reads TGTGCCAGCAGCCCGAGGGGAGCGGGAGACAGCGAGCAGTACTTC. Encoded protein: CASSPRGAGDSEQYF.

The CDR3 sequence: CASSPPRVGNSPLHF. The CDR3 DNA sequence: TGTGCCAGCAGCCCCCCCCGGGTTGGTAATTCACCCCTCCACTTT. The chain carries TRBV28 and TRBJ1-6; D remains ambiguous. Germline assignment: CDR1 MDHEN and CDR2 SYDVKM. The length of the CDR3 is 15 residues. V was pared by 6 bases and J by 6 bases, with 15 bases between.

V is TRBV7-9 and J is TRBJ2-7, with 11 positions matching TRBD1. Germline V gene sequence: CDR1 SEHNR, CDR2 FQNEAQ (reference sequence). The CDR3 runs 14 residues. V lost 6 bases and J lost 5; bases outside the gene matches: 6. The CDR3 DNA sequence: TGTGCCAGCAGACCGGGACAGGGGGTAAACGAGCAGTACTTC. This codes for CASRPGQGVNEQYF.

The V gene is TRBV30, the J gene TRBJ2-7; 8 bases are a match to TRBD1. Germline assignment: CDR1 GTSNPN and CDR2 SVGIG (reference sequence). The CDR3 has 15 residues. V dropped 2 bases and J dropped 2; count of bases not matched to a gene: 8. The CDR3 here is CAWSPIQGGPYEQYF. The CDR3 DNA sequence: TGTGCCTGGAGTCCCATACAGGGGGGCCCCTACGAGCAGTACTTC.

The chain recombines TRBV5-1 with TRBJ2-5; tentatively, D is TRBD1 (6 bases). The germline V and J ends were trimmed by 3 bases and 3 bases, with 12 bases remaining between them. Germline CDR1 and CDR2: SGHRS and YFSETQ. CDR3 length: 14 amino acids. CDR3 in amino acids: CASSSLRGKETQYF. DNA for the CDR3: TGCGCCAGCAGCTCATTGAGGGGGAAAGAGACCCAGTACTTC.

The chain couples TRBV5-1 to TRBJ2-7; 7 bases are a match to TRBD1. V was pared by 0 bases and J by 6 bases, with 0 bases of the junction left unmatched. The CDR3 has 12 amino acids. CDR1 and CDR2 from the germline V gene are SGHRS and YFSETQ. The CDR3 sequence: CASSLDRGEQYF. CDR3 bases: TGCGCCAGCAGCTTGGACAGGGGCGAGCAGTACTTC.

The chain employs TRBV2 and TRBJ1-5, with unresolved D. The CDR3 sequence is 16 residues long. V was pared by 6 bases and J by 0 bases, with 15 bases between. Germline V CDR1 and CDR2: SNHLY, FYNNEI. CDR3 coding DNA: TGTGCCAGCAGCCCGGGAATACTCTATAGCAATCAGCCCCAGCATTTT. Protein sequence: CASSPGILYSNQPQHF. Looking up the rest from reference TRBV2 and TRBJ1-5 gives the full variable domain: EPEVTQTPSHQVTQMGQEVILRCVPISNHLYFYWYRQILGQKVEFLVSFYNNEISEKSEIFDDQFSVERPDGSNFTLKIRSTKLEDSAMYFCASSPGILYSNQPQHFGDGTRLSIL.

The J gene is TRBJ2-2, the V gene TRBV6-2 or TRBV6-3; 9 nucleotides agree with TRBD1. The CDR3 is made up of 16 amino acids. V trimming: 3 bases; J trimming: 7 bases; junction bases outside the gene matches: 9. CDR1 and CDR2 (germline): MNHEY, SVGEGT. Written as DNA, the CDR3 is TGTGCCAGCAGTTATACCGGGACAGGGATCGGCGGGGAGCTGTTTTTT. It yields the protein CASSYTGTGIGGELFF.

This clone was observed a few times. The gene calls are TRBV10-1 and TRBJ2-7, with D tentatively TRBD1 (5 bases). The V end lost 0 bases, the J end lost 3 bases, and 12 bases lay between the germline ends. This CDR3 has 15 amino acids. Germline CDR1 WNHNN, CDR2 SYGVQD (reference sequence). In nucleotides, the CDR3 is TGCGCCAGCAGTGAGTCGGGCAGGGCCGGCTACGAGCAGTACTTC. It specifies CASSESGRAGYEQYF.

The chain uses TRBV4-3 and TRBJ1-2; 10 bases fit TRBD1. Germline CDR1 LGHNA, CDR2 YSLEER. After removal of 0 bases from V and 3 bases from J, the junction contained 10 bases not matched to a gene. CDR3 length equals 18 residues. The CDR3 DNA sequence: TGCGCCAGCAGCCAAGATCCGGGGACAGGGGAGGGTTACTATGGCTACACCTTC. Translating it yields CASSQDPGTGEGYYGYTF.

This sequence joins TRBV5-1 and TRBJ1-6; 7 nucleotides match TRBD1. The junction had 5 bases not matched to a gene; V was cut back by 2 bases and J by 9 bases. The CDR3 runs 14 residues. Germline loops: CDR1 SGHRS, CDR2 YFSETQ. The CDR3 DNA sequence: TGCGCCAGCAGCTTAGACAGGGAATCTTCACCCCTCCACTTT. It codes for CASSLDRESSPLHF.

The chain carries TRBV7-3 and TRBJ2-1; no definite D call. Germline V gene sequence: CDR1 SGHTA, CDR2 FQGTGA. CDR3 size: 15 residues. V was clipped by 2 bases and J by 2 bases, with 10 bases between them. The CDR3 region is CASSLVPVPYNEQFF. In nucleotides, the CDR3 is TGTGCCAGCAGCTTAGTCCCCGTCCCCTACAATGAGCAGTTCTTC.

The rearrangement links TRBV5-4 to TRBJ2-4; 10 positions agree with TRBD1. The CDR3 is 15 residues long. Germline V gene lookup returns CDR1 SGHNT and CDR2 YYREEE (reference sequence). Trimming cost V 3 bases and J 6 bases; bases outside gene matches: 6. The CDR3 reads CASSSTGGDGNIQYF. For the CDR3, the DNA is TGTGCCAGCAGCTCGACAGGGGGCGACGGAAACATTCAGTACTTC.

The gene calls are TRBV5-1 and TRBJ2-1; 8 bases agree with TRBD2. J gave up 7 bases and V 4 bases, and 13 bases lay outside the gene matches. Germline V gene lookup returns CDR1 SGHRS and CDR2 YFSETQ. The CDR3 has 16 residues. The CDR3: CASSVGGLAGVNEQFF. The CDR3, as DNA: TGCGCCAGCAGCGTTGGCGGGCTAGCGGGCGTGAATGAGCAGTTCTTC.

The V and J genes are TRBV6-6 and TRBJ2-7, with D possibly matching TRBD2 (6 bases). In germline, CDR1 is MNHNY, CDR2 SVGAGI (reference sequence). The CDR3 runs to 16 residues. The V and J ends lost 6 bases and 2 bases respectively, with 20 bases between them. The CDR3 sequence is CASSSGGGRIAYEQYF. For the CDR3, the DNA is TGTGCCAGCAGCTCCGGGGGAGGAAGAATCGCCTACGAGCAGTACTTC.

The chain links TRBV5-1 to TRBJ2-2, with 7 bases lining up with TRBD2. V shed 4 bases, J shed 1 base, and the junction held 4 bases outside the gene matches. The CDR3 extends over 15 amino acids. Germline V gene data show CDR1 as SGHRS and CDR2 as YFSETQ. The CDR3 DNA reads TGCGCCAGCAGCATCGGACTAGTGAACACCGGGGAGCTGTTTTTT. The encoded protein is CASSIGLVNTGELFF.

The chain carries TRBV2 and TRBJ2-5; 13 nucleotides align to TRBD2. This CDR3 contains 17 residues. Germline V gene data show CDR1 as SNHLY and CDR2 as FYNNEI. V shed 6 bases, J shed 5 bases, and the junction held 12 bases outside the gene matches. The CDR3 here is CASSPGTSGATGETQYF. DNA of the CDR3: TGTGCCAGCAGCCCCGGGACTAGCGGGGCAACGGGTGAGACCCAGTACTTC.